Shown below are 29 T cell receptor beta chains from a single sample sequenced in a study of shared clonotypes between healthy human individuals. Measured with immunoSEQ multiplex PCR; TCRdb has only the in-frame clones, and not every one. This sample has roughly 2.2 million clones, with 85% to 95% found just once. The source material was naive CD4+ T cells from PBMCs. Subset given: CD45RA+ positively selected. The receptors shown here come from a man between 18 and 29 years old in good health. Some clones in this sample may be carry-over from other donors' samples.

The rearrangement uses TRBV28 and TRBJ2-2, with D unresolved. The germline V and J ends were trimmed by 5 bases and 4 bases, with 11 bases remaining between them. Germline V lookup: CDR1 MDHEN, CDR2 SYDVKM. The CDR3 is 14 residues long. This CDR3 reads CASSPVAGTGELFF. The CDR3 coding sequence is TGTGCCAGCAGTCCCGTCGCCGGCACCGGGGAGCTGTTTTTT. Based on the CDR3 plus reference TRBV28 and TRBJ2-2, the full variable domain is DVKVTQSSRYLVKRTGEKVFLECVQDMDHENMFWYRQDPGLGLRLIYFSYDVKMKEKGDIPEGYSVSREKKERFSLILESASTNQTSMYLCASSPVAGTGELFFGEGSRLTVL.

This clone was observed a single time. V is TRBV19 and J is TRBJ1-4, with D unclear. Germline CDR1 is LNHDA and CDR2 is SQIVND (reference sequence). With 5 bases removed from V and 7 bases from J, the gap between germline ends came to 11 bases. The length of the CDR3 is 13 residues. In nucleotides, the CDR3 is TGTGCCAGTAGTTCGTCCAGCGTTGAAAAACTGTTTTTT. Its translation: CASSSSSVEKLFF.

The chain couples TRBV19 to TRBJ1-5, with D perhaps matching TRBD1 (5 bases). V gave up 3 bases and J gave up 7 bases, with 13 bases separating them. CDR3 length: 14 amino acids. CDR1 is LNHDA and CDR2 is SQIVND in the germline V gene (reference sequence). The CDR3 DNA reads as TGTGCCAGTAGTATGGACACGTCTCGACAGCCCCAGCATTTT. Translated: CASSMDTSRQPQHF.

The genes are TRBV7-9 and TRBJ1-4, with D uncertain. V was pared by 1 base and J by 5 bases, with 2 bases between. Germline V gene lookup returns CDR1 SEHNR and CDR2 FQNEAQ (reference sequence). The CDR3 sequence is 12 residues long. The CDR3 is CASSLDNEKLFF. CDR3 bases: TGTGCCAGCAGCTTAGACAATGAAAAACTGTTTTTT.

The CDR3 reads CASSPRTRTGIDTQYF. In DNA, the CDR3 is TGTGCCAGCAGCCCTCGGACTAGAACCGGAATAGATACGCAGTATTTT. This chain links TRBV7-8 with TRBJ2-3; 7 bases match TRBD2. The germline gives CDR1 SGHVS, CDR2 FQNEAQ. This CDR3 is 16 amino acids long. Trimming cost V 5 bases and J 5 bases; bases outside gene matches: 13.

The chain recombines TRBV18 with TRBJ1-1; tentative D call: TRBD1 (5 bases). Germline CDR1 reads KGHSH; CDR2 reads LQKENI. V was clipped by 6 bases and J by 8 bases, with 16 bases between them. This CDR3 is built from 13 residues. The CDR3 DNA reads TGTGCCAGCTCTCCCCAAAGGACATCGGAAGCTTTCTTT. Translation gives CASSPQRTSEAFF.

The V gene is TRBV9, the J gene TRBJ2-1; D unclear. The CDR3 sequence is 12 residues long. From germline, CDR1 is SGDLS and CDR2 YYNGEE. V gave up 0 bases and J gave up 7 bases, with 5 bases separating them. The CDR3 bases are TGTGCCAGCAGCGTAGTTAGGAATGAGCAGTTCTTC. Protein: CASSVVRNEQFF.

The CDR3 nucleotides read TGTGCCAGCAGCTTGGCCCCGGCGGCAGACATGAACACTGAAGCTTTCTTT. Its protein is CASSLAPAADMNTEAFF. The chain recombines TRBV5-4 with TRBJ1-1; D remains unclear. Germline V gene data show CDR1 as SGHNT and CDR2 as YYREEE (reference sequence). This CDR3 region has 17 residues. Trimming cost V 0 bases and J 0 bases, with 15 bases left between them.

The J gene is TRBJ1-2, the V gene TRBV15; D is unclear. CDR1 LNHNV and CDR2 YYDKDF come from the germline V gene (reference sequence). The CDR3 loop spans 13 amino acids. Trimming removed 2 bases at V and 7 bases at J, with 11 bases between. The CDR3: CATSRSARAGYTF. CDR3 in DNA: TGTGCCACCAGCAGATCGGCCCGCGCTGGCTACACCTTC.

This chain links TRBV6-5 with TRBJ1-5, with D unclear. The V gene lost 0 bases and the J gene lost 7 bases, with 10 bases spanning the gap. CDR3 length equals 14 residues. CDR1 is MNHEY, CDR2 SVGAGI, per germline. This chain's CDR3 is CASSYSLGRQPQHF. The DNA for the CDR3 is TGTGCCAGCAGTTACTCCTTGGGGAGACAGCCCCAGCATTTT.

The rearrangement uses TRBV4-2 and TRBJ1-1; TRBD1 might be the D (5 bases). CDR1 is LGHNA and CDR2 is YNFKEQ in the germline V gene. V was pared by 5 bases and J by 7 bases, with 20 bases between. This CDR3 is built from 15 residues. This CDR3 reads CASSKGPGGGGEAFF. The CDR3 DNA is TGTGCCAGCAGCAAAGGACCCGGGGGGGGAGGTGAAGCTTTCTTT.

This clone was seen only once. This chain links TRBV5-5 with TRBJ2-3; the match to TRBD2 covers 10 bases. The CDR3 is made up of 15 amino acids. The ends lost 1 base at V and 6 bases at J; junction bases unmatched: 5. Per the germline V gene, CDR1 is SGHKS and CDR2 is YYEKEE (reference sequence). In DNA, the CDR3 is TGTGCCAGCAGCTTGTGGCTAGCGGGAGCTGATACGCAGTATTTT. It is translated as CASSLWLAGADTQYF.

The rearrangement joins TRBV5-4 to TRBJ2-5, with 8 bases lining up with TRBD1. V shed 2 bases, J shed 2 bases, and the junction held 5 bases outside the gene matches. This CDR3 has 15 amino acids. CDR1 is SGHNT and CDR2 is YYREEE in the germline V gene (reference sequence). For the CDR3, the DNA is TGTGCCAGCAGCTTCCCCGGGACAGGTCAAGAGACCCAGTACTTC. Its protein is CASSFPGTGQETQYF.

The chain recombines TRBV19 with TRBJ2-1; 8 positions agree with TRBD1. The J segment lost 2 bases and the V segment lost 5 bases, leaving 5 bases of the junction unmatched. The V gene's germline CDR1 is LNHDA and CDR2 SQIVND (reference sequence). The CDR3 has 15 residues. The DNA for the CDR3 is TGTGCCAGTAGTCTCCCGACAGGGGCCTACAATGAGCAGTTCTTC. Protein: CASSLPTGAYNEQFF.

The chain combines TRBV7-8 with TRBJ2-7, with D uncertain. The germline V gene has CDR1 SGHVS and CDR2 FQNEAQ. CDR3 length: 14 residues. Trimming left V 1 base short and J 4 bases short, with 11 bases between. CDR3 amino acids: CASSLERESYEQYF. The DNA of the CDR3 is TGTGCCAGCAGCTTAGAACGCGAGAGTTACGAGCAGTACTTC.

This clone was found once. The chain carries TRBV4-1 and TRBJ1-5; D gene ambiguous. Germline V gives CDR1 MGHRA, CDR2 YSYEKL. The CDR3 has 17 amino acids. V was shortened by 4 bases and J by 7 bases, with 23 bases between the two germline ends. CDR3 sequence: CASSRYPWDTENQPQHF. In nucleotides, the CDR3 is TGCGCCAGCAGCCGTTATCCTTGGGATACAGAAAACCAGCCCCAGCATTTT.

This chain uses TRBV5-4 with TRBJ2-3, with 9 bases identical to TRBD1. CDR3 size: 18 residues. Losses at the gene ends were 4 bases for V and 4 bases for J; bases not matched to a gene: 16. Looked up from germline, CDR1 is SGHNT and CDR2 is YYREEE (reference sequence). DNA of the CDR3: TGTGCCAGCAGCCCCGGGACAGGGCGCATCATGGGCCCAGATACGCAGTATTTT. This sequence encodes CASSPGTGRIMGPDTQYF.

The chain carries TRBV7-9 and TRBJ1-1, with D unclear. The CDR3 is 15 amino acids. Germline V gene sequence: CDR1 SEHNR, CDR2 FQNEAQ (reference sequence). The ends were cut back, 1 base at V and 5 bases at J, with 14 bases in the middle. Written as DNA, the CDR3 is TGTGCCAGCAGCTTAGATCCAGTAACAGCAACTGAAGCTTTCTTT. Encoded protein: CASSLDPVTATEAFF.

The rearrangement joins TRBV30 to TRBJ2-7, with D perhaps TRBD1 (5 bases). Germline V gene data show CDR1 as GTSNPN and CDR2 as SVGIG (reference sequence). The ends were cut back, 2 bases at V and 2 bases at J, with 16 bases in the middle. The CDR3 runs 15 residues. CDR3 loop: CAWSRLAGSTYEQYF. As DNA, the CDR3 is TGTGCCTGGAGTAGGTTAGCAGGGTCTACCTACGAGCAGTACTTC.

The chain links TRBV30 to TRBJ1-2; D is undetermined. The CDR3 runs 13 residues. The V gene's germline CDR1 is GTSNPN and CDR2 SVGIG (reference sequence). Deletions cut 4 bases from V and 6 bases from J, with 15 bases between. The CDR3 DNA follows: TGTGCCTGGACTCATAAAGGGAGCGATGGCTACACCTTC. It specifies CAWTHKGSDGYTF. The full variable domain, its missing parts supplied by reference TRBV30 and TRBJ1-2, is SQTIHQWPATLVQPVGSPLSLECTVEGTSNPNLYWYRQAAGRGLQLLFYSVGIGQISSEVPQNLSASRPQDRQFILSSKKLLLSDSGFYLCAWTHKGSDGYTFGSGTRLTVV.

The CDR3 loop reads CASSPYSGSSYNEQFF. The DNA of the CDR3 is TGCGCCAGCAGCCCGTACAGCGGGAGCTCCTACAATGAGCAGTTCTTC. The rearrangement joins TRBV4-3 to TRBJ2-1; 8 bases map to TRBD2. This CDR3 is built from 16 residues. CDR1 is LGHNA, CDR2 YSLEER, per germline. V gave up 4 bases and J gave up 0 bases; unmatched junction bases: 5.

This rearrangement joins TRBV28 to TRBJ1-1; TRBD1 is a possible D gene (5 bases). This CDR3 region has 14 residues. V dropped 7 bases and J dropped 6 bases, with 18 bases sitting between them. Germline V gene sequence: CDR1 MDHEN, CDR2 SYDVKM. CDR3 bases: TGTGCCAGCACCTACGGGACCGCCCTCCCTGAAGCTTTCTTT. Encoded protein: CASTYGTALPEAFF.

This chain joins TRBV29-1 and TRBJ2-7; TRBD2 is a possible D gene (5 bases). V was trimmed by 8 bases and J by 2 bases, leaving 16 bases between them. The CDR3 loop spans 13 amino acids. Germline V gene sequence: CDR1 SQVTM, CDR2 ANQGSEA. The CDR3 sequence: CSTPPGVPYEQYF. CDR3 nucleotides: TGCAGCACTCCTCCCGGGGTCCCCTACGAGCAGTACTTC.

This clone came up once. This chain joins TRBV9 and TRBJ2-3; 11 bases agree with TRBD2. From germline, CDR1 is SGDLS and CDR2 YYNGEE. The CDR3 is 16 amino acids. V shed 4 bases and J 6 bases; nucleotides not matched to a gene: 10. CDR3: CASSRRVLAGADTQYF. The CDR3 DNA reads as TGTGCCAGCAGCCGCCGCGTACTAGCGGGAGCGGATACGCAGTATTTT.

This clone was seen more than once but under ten times. The chain links TRBV5-1 to TRBJ2-1; 10 nucleotides line up with TRBD1. This CDR3 spans 13 amino acids. With V trimmed by 9 bases and J by 4 bases, 4 bases remained unmatched. Germline CDR1 is SGHRS and CDR2 is YFSETQ. CDR3 nucleotide sequence: TGCGCCACACGGACAGGGGGTTACAATGAGCAGTTCTTC. Protein product: CATRTGGYNEQFF.

This chain joins TRBV12-2 and TRBJ2-1. TRBV12-2 is a pseudogene locus. The CDR3 is made up of 18 amino acids. DNA for the CDR3: TGTGCAAGTCGCGGGGATCGCCATGAAATAAGCTCCTACAATGAGCAGTTCTTC. Its translation: CASRGDRHEISSYNEQFF.

This chain uses TRBV18 with TRBJ1-1; a possible D gene is TRBD1 (6 bases). The CDR3 loop spans 16 amino acids. V lost 0 bases to trimming and J lost 5 bases, with 16 bases between them. In germline, CDR1 is KGHSH, CDR2 LQKENI. The CDR3 reads CASSPPLAGGLTEAFF. Written as DNA, the CDR3 is TGTGCCAGCTCACCACCGCTTGCGGGGGGGCTTACTGAAGCTTTCTTT. Based on the CDR3 plus reference TRBV18 and TRBJ1-1, the full variable domain is NAGVMQNPRHLVRRRGQEARLRCSPMKGHSHVYWYRQLPEEGLKFMVYLQKENIIDESGMPKERFSAEFPKEGPSILRIQQVVRGDSAAYFCASSPPLAGGLTEAFFGQGTRLTVV.

The rearrangement joins TRBV5-1 to TRBJ2-3; 8 bases agree with TRBD2. V lost 6 bases and J lost 4; bases outside the gene matches: 7. This CDR3 has 14 residues. Germline-derived CDR1 and CDR2 are SGHRS and YFSETQ. Here the CDR3 DNA reads TGCGCCAGCACCAGCGGGAGATCGGCAGATACGCAGTATTTT. This encodes CASTSGRSADTQYF.

The CDR3 spells CASSQVPGGNQPQHF. Here the CDR3 DNA reads TGCGCCAGCAGCCAAGTCCCCGGGGGGAATCAGCCCCAGCATTTT. This chain connects TRBV5-1 to TRBJ1-5, with a weak D call TRBD1 (5 bases). Trimming took 4 bases from V and 4 from J, leaving 15 bases between them. The CDR3 length is 15 residues. Germline-derived CDR1 and CDR2 are SGHRS and YFSETQ. Combining the CDR3 with reference TRBV5-1 and TRBJ1-5 gives the whole variable domain KAGVTQTPRYLIKTRGQQVTLSCSPISGHRSVSWYQQTPGQGLQFLFEYFSETQRNKGNFPGRFSGRQFSNSRSEMNVSTLELGDSALYLCASSQVPGGNQPQHFGDGTRLSIL.